This T cell receptor (beta chain) was profiled in a study of T cell responses to AZD1222 COVID-19 vaccine. The CDR3 is 15 amino acids. V was pared by 2 bases and J by 6 bases, with 3 bases of the junction left unmatched. CDR1 and CDR2 (germline): MDHEN, SYDVKM. The table came from immunoSEQ multiplex PCR; TCRdb's copy has only in-frame clones and leaves some out. The sample includes about 110,000 clones, roughly 88% of them seen just once. This clonotype originated in an adult in good health. The specimen was peripheral blood, collected on day 0 of AZD1222 vaccination. V and J are TRBV28 and TRBJ2-1; 11 bases are a match to TRBD2. CDR3 DNA sequence: TGTGCCAGCAGTTTACTAGCGGGAGGATTCAATGAGCAGTTCTTC. Its protein product is CASSLLAGGFNEQFF.